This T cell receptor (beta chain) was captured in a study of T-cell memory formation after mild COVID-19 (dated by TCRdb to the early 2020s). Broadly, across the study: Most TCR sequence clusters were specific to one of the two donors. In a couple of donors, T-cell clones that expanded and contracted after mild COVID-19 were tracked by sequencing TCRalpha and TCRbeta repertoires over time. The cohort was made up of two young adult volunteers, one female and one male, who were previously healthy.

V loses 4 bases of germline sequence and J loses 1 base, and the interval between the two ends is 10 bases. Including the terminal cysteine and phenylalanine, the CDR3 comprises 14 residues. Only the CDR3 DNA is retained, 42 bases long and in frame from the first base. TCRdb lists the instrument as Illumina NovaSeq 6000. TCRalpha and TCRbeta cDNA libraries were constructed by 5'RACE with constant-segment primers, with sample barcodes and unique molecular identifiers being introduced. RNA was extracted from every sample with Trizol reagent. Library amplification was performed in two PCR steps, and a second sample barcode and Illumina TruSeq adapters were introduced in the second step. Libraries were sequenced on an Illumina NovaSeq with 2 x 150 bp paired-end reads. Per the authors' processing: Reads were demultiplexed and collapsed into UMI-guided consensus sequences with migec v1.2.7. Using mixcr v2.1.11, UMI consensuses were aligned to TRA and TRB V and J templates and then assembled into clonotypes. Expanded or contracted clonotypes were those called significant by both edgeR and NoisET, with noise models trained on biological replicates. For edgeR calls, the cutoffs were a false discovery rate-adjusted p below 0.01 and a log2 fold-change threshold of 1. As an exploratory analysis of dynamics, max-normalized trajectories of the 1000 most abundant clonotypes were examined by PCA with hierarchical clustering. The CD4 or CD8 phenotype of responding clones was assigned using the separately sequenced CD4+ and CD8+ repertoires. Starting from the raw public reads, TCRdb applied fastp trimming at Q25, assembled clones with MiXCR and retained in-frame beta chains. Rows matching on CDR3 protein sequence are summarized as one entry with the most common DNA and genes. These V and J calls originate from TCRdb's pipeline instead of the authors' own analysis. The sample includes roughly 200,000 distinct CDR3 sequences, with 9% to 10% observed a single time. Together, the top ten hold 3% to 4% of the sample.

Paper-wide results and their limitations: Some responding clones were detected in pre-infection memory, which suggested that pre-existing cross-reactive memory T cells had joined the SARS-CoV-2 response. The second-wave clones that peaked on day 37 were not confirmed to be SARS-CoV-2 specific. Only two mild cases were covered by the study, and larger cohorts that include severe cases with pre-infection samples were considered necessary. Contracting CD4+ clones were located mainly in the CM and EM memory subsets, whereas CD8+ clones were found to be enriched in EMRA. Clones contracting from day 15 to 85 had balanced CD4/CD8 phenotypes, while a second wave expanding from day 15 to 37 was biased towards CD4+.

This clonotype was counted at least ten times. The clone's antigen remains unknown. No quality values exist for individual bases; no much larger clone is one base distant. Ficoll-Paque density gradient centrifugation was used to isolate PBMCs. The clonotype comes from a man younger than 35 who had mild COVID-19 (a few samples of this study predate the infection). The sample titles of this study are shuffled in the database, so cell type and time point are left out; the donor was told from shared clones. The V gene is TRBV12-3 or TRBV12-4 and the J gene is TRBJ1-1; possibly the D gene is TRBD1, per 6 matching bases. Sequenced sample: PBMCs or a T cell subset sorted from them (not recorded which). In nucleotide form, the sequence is TGTGCCAGCAGTTCGCAACAGGGGAACACTGAAGCTTTCTTT. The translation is CASSSQQGNTEAFF.